This T cell receptor (beta chain) derives from a study of identifying expanded T cells in peripheral blood. Study results and limitations: Technical replicates showed around 1.2 changed clones; two weeks approximately 16; four weeks 19. Clone count variance between approximately two-week samples rose with total template count.

No infections or other immune events were documented during collection. Generated by immunoSEQ multiplex PCR, the TCRdb table keeps only in-frame clones and is missing some. The sample lists around 75,000 clones, 85% to 90% occurring once. In germline, CDR1 is SGHNT, CDR2 YENEEA. V shed 5 bases and J shed 4 bases, with 12 bases lying between them. The CDR3 is 14 amino acids. Regarding this clone: Its cognate antigen is unknown.

The sequenced sample was blood. V and J are TRBV11-3 and TRBJ2-1; D might be TRBD1 or TRBD2, each matching 6 bases. This receptor was obtained from a person aged 18 to 70 in good health. CDR3 region: CASSPGGGYNEQFF. In DNA, the CDR3 is TGTGCCAGCAGCCCCGGGGGCGGATACAATGAGCAGTTCTTC.